This TCR beta chain was documented in a study of CD8 T cells in ankylosing spondylitis. Study results and limitations: Matched ankylosing spondylitis synovial fluid reportedly showed significant enrichment of disease-linked clones.

This clonotype occurred a few times. Its antigen remains unidentified. This CDR3 is 14 amino acids long. V lost 0 bases and J lost 4, with 10 bases in between. The germline gives CDR1 SGHDT, CDR2 YYEEEE. TCRdb ran MiXCR on the 5' RACE reads and lists one entry per CDR3 protein. The repertoire includes some 140,000 distinct CDR3 sequences, 8% to 9% of them detected once, and roughly 8% sits in the top ten. The chain couples TRBV5-6 to TRBJ1-2; no clear D gene. The clonotype was recovered from a male donor with ankylosing spondylitis. Sequencing was performed on synovial fluid, either unsorted or a sorted T cell fraction (not recorded which). CDR3 nucleotides: TGTGCCAGCAGCTTGGACGCCAAGATCTATGGCTACACCTTC. Protein sequence: CASSLDAKIYGYTF.